These 8 T cell receptor beta chains came from one sample sequenced in a study of T-cell reconstitution after alpha-beta-depleted transplantation in children. Using unique molecular identifiers, the investigators prepared the TCRbeta library. A single record per CDR3 protein comes from TCRdb applying MiXCR to the PCR reads. The data contain about 640,000 distinct CDR3 sequences, approximately 17% of them singletons. The input for sequencing was PBMCs from the stem cell graft donor, taken from the stem cell graft. The source of these receptors is a human donor who donated a stem cell graft to a child with acute myeloid leukemia.

This clonotype was recorded a few times. The chain is built from TRBV11-2 and TRBJ2-1, with a weak D call TRBD2 (5 bases). Germline assignment: CDR1 SGHAT and CDR2 FQNNGV. V gave up 5 bases and J gave up 8 bases, with 16 bases separating them. The CDR3 has 14 amino acids. The CDR3 bases are TGTGCCAGCAGCCCCCGGACTGCCGGGGATGAGCAGTTCTTC. Translating gives CASSPRTAGDEQFF.

This clonotype was found many times. This chain joins TRBV20-1 and TRBJ1-2; no firm D call. CDR3 length: 14 amino acids. Trimming took off 1 base at V and 2 bases at J, with 11 bases between the two ends. CDR1 is DFQATT, CDR2 SNEGSKA, per germline (reference sequence). The CDR3 coding sequence is TGCAGTGCTAGAGCAGAGTTTCCCAACTATGGCTACACCTTC. Translated, it gives CSARAEFPNYGYTF.

This clonotype was detected ten times or more. The J gene is TRBJ2-1, the V gene TRBV20-1; D is unresolved. Germline-derived CDR1 and CDR2 are DFQATT and SNEGSKA (reference sequence). V was cut by 5 bases and J by 0 bases, with 8 bases left in between. CDR3 length: 13 amino acids. CDR3 nucleotides: TGCAGTGCTGACGGAAGCTCCTACAATGAGCAGTTCTTC. Amino acids: CSADGSSYNEQFF.

Ten or more counts support this clonotype. The chain recombines TRBV20-1 with TRBJ2-1; no clear D gene. This CDR3 has 15 amino acids. V shed 1 base and J shed 0 bases, with 10 bases lying between them. The germline V gene encodes CDR1 DFQATT and CDR2 SNEGSKA (reference sequence). CDR3 sequence reads: CSARGGPRSYNEQFF. The CDR3 DNA reads as TGCAGTGCTAGAGGCGGCCCCCGCTCCTACAATGAGCAGTTCTTC.

Worth noting for this clonotype: Compared with germline, one end of the junction differs, possibly owing to a read error. This rearrangement joins TRBV9 to TRBJ1-2; TRBD1 might be the D (6 bases). CDR1 SGDLS and CDR2 YYNGEE come from the germline V gene. CDR3 size: 15 residues. This CDR3 is CASSASRGTGYGHTF. The CDR3 nucleotides read TGTGCCAGCAGCGCCAGCAGGGGAACTGGCTATGGCCACACCTTC.

A few counts support this clonotype. The chain combines TRBV7-9 with TRBJ2-7; 8 nucleotides line up with TRBD1. CDR3 length: 13 amino acids. CDR1 SEHNR and CDR2 FQNEAQ come from the germline V gene (reference sequence). J lost 6 bases, V lost 4 bases, and 5 bases had no gene match. CDR3: CASSSPTGVEQYF. The CDR3 nucleotides read TGTGCCAGCAGCTCACCGACAGGGGTCGAGCAGTACTTC. Full variable domain (rest looked up from reference TRBV7-9 and TRBJ2-7): DTGVSQNPRHKITKRGQNVTFRCDPISEHNRLYWYRQTLGQGPEFLTYFQNEAQLEKSRLLSDRFSAERPKGSFSTLEIQRTEQGDSAMYLCASSSPTGVEQYFGPGTRLTVT.

Of note for this clonotype: One end of the junction is discordant with germline, which a read error may explain. The rearrangement uses TRBV15 and TRBJ2-7, with a tentative D call TRBD2 (6 bases). From germline, CDR1 is LNHNV and CDR2 YYDKDF (reference sequence). The CDR3 is 13 amino acids. CDR3 loop: CATRRDGLREQYF. Written as DNA, the CDR3 is TGTGCCACCCGCAGGGATGGACTACGCGAGCAGTACTTC.

This clonotype showed up many times. This sequence joins TRBV20-1 and TRBJ2-5; D is ambiguous. There are 12 residues in the CDR3. Trimming stripped 6 bases from V and 5 bases from J, with 13 bases between. Germline values: CDR1 DFQATT, CDR2 SNEGSKA (reference sequence). CDR3 amino acids: CSAFSSAETQYF. Here the CDR3 DNA reads TGCAGTGCCTTCTCATCGGCGGAGACCCAGTACTTC.